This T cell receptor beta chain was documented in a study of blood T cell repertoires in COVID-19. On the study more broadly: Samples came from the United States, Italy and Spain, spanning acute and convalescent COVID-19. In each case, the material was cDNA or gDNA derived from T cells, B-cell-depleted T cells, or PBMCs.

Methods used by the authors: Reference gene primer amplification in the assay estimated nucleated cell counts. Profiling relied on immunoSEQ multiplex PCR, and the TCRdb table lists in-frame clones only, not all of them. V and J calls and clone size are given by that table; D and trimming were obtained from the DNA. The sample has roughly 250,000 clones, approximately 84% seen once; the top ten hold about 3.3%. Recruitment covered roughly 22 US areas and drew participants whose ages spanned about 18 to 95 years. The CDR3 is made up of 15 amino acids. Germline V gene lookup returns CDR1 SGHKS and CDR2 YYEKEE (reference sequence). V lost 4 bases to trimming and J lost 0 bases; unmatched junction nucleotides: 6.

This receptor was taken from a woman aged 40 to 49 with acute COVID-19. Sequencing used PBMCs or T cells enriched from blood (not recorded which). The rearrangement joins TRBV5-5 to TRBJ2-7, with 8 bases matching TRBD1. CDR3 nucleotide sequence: TGTGCCAGCAGCCCCACGACAGGGGACTCCTACGAGCAGTACTTC. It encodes CASSPTTGDSYEQYF.